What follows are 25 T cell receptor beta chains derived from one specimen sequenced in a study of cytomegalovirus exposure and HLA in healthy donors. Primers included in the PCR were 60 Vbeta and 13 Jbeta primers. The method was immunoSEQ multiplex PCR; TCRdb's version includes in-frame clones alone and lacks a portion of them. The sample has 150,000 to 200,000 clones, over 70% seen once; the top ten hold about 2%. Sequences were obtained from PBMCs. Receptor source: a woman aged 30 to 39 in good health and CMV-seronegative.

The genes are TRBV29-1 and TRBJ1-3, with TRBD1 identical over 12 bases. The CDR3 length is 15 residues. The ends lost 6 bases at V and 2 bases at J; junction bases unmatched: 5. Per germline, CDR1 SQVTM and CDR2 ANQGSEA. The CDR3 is CSVAGTGGAGNTIYF. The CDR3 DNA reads TGCAGCGTCGCCGGGACAGGGGGCGCTGGAAACACCATATATTTT.

CDR3 in DNA: TGTGCTACCCGACCCAGGACCGGGGAGCTGTTTTTT. It translates to CATRPRTGELFF. The chain employs TRBV7-7 and TRBJ2-2; D is unclear. This CDR3 region has 12 residues. The germline V gene encodes CDR1 SSHAT and CDR2 FNYEAQ (reference sequence).

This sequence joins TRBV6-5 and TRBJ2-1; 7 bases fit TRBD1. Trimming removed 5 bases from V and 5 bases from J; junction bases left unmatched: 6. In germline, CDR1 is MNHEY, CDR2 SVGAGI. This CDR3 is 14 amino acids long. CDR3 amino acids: CASSRQGLNNEQFF. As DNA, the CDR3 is TGTGCCAGCAGTCGACAGGGTCTAAACAATGAGCAGTTCTTC.

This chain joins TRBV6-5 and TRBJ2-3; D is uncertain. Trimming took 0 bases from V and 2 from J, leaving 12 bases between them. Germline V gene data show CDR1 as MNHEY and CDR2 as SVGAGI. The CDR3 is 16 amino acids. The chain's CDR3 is CASSYSKARPTDTQYF. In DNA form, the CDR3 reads TGTGCCAGCAGTTACTCGAAAGCGAGACCCACAGATACGCAGTATTTT.

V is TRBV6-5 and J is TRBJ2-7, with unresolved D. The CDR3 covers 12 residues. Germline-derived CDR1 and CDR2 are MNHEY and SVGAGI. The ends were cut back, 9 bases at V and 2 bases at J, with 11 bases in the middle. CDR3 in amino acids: CASVGAPYEQYF. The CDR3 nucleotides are TGTGCCAGTGTTGGAGCGCCCTACGAGCAGTACTTC.

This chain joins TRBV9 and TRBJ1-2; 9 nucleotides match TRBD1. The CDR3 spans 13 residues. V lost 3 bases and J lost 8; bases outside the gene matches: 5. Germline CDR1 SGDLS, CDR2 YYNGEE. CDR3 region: CASSEGQGNGYTF. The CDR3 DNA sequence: TGTGCCAGCAGCGAGGGACAGGGAAACGGCTACACCTTC.

CDR3: CASSLDGQGNTEAFF. CDR3 coding DNA: TGTGCCAGCAGCTTAGACGGACAGGGGAACACTGAAGCTTTCTTT. The chain joins TRBV7-2 to TRBJ1-1; 8 bases are shared with TRBD1. CDR1 and CDR2 (germline): SGHTA, FQGNSA. Losses at the gene ends were 1 base for V and 1 base for J; bases not matched to a gene: 2. This CDR3 is built from 15 residues. Complete variable domain (other parts from reference TRBV7-2 and TRBJ1-1): GAGVSQSPSNKVTEKGKDVELRCDPISGHTALYWYRQSLGQGLEFLIYFQGNSAPDKSGLPSDRFSAERTGGSVSTLTIQRTQQEDSAVYLCASSLDGQGNTEAFFGQGTRLTVV.

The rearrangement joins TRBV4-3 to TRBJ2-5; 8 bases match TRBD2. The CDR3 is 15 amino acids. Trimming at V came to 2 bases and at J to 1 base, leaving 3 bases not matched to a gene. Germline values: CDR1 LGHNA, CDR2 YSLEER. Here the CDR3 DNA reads TGCGCCAGCAGCCAATTAGCGGGGAGCCAAGAGACCCAGTACTTC. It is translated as CASSQLAGSQETQYF.

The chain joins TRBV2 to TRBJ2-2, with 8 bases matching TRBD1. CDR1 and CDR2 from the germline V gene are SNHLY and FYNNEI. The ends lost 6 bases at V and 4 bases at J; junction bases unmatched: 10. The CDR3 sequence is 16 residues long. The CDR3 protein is CASRMAGQAGTGELFF. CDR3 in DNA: TGTGCCAGCAGGATGGCGGGACAGGCGGGCACCGGGGAGCTGTTTTTT.

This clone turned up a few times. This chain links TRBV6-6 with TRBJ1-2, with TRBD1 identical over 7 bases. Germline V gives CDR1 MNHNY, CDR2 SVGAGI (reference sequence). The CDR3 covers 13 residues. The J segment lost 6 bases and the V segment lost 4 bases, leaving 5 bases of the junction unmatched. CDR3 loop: CASSFDRVNGYTF. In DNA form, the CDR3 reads TGTGCCAGCAGTTTTGACAGGGTCAATGGCTACACCTTC.

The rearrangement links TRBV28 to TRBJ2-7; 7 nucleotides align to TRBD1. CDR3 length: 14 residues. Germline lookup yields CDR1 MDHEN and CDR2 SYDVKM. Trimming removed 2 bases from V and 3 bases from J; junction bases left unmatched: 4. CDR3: CASSLAGQVYEQYF. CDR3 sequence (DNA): TGTGCCAGCAGTTTAGCCGGACAGGTCTACGAGCAGTACTTC.

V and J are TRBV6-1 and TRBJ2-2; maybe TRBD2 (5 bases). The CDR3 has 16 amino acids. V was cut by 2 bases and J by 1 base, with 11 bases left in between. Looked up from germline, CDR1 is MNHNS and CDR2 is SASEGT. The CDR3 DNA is TGTGCCAGCAGTGAAATGGACGGGGTGAACACCGGGGAGCTGTTTTTT. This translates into CASSEMDGVNTGELFF.

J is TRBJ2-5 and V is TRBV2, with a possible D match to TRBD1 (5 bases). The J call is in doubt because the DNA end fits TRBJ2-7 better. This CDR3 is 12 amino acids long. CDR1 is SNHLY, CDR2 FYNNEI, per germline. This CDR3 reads CASSERGYEQYF. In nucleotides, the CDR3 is TGTGCCAGCAGTGAAAGGGGCTACGAGCAGTACTTC.

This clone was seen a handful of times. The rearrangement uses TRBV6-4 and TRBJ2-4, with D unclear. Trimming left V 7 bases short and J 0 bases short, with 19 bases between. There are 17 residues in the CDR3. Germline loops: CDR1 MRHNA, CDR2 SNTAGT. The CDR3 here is CASTLRGSNLAKNIQYF. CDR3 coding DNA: TGTGCCAGCACCTTACGAGGCTCCAACTTAGCCAAAAACATTCAGTACTTC.

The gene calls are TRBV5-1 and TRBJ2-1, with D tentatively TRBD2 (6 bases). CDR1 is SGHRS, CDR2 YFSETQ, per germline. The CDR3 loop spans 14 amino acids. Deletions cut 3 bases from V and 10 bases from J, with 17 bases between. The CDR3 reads CASSWAPSVNEQFF. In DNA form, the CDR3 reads TGCGCCAGCAGCTGGGCGCCTAGCGTCAACGAGCAGTTCTTC.

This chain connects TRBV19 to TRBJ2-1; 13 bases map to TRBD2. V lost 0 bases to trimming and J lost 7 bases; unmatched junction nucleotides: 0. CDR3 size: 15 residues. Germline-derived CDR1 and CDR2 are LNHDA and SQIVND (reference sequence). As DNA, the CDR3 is TGTGCCAGTAGTATAGAGGGACTAGCGGGGAATGAGCAGTTCTTC. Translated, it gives CASSIEGLAGNEQFF.

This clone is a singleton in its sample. CDR3 nucleotides: TGCGCCAGCAGCCAAGATTGGGGGGACTCTGGAAACACCATATATTTT. Translated: CASSQDWGDSGNTIYF. V usage is TRBV4-3 and J usage is TRBJ1-3; D may be TRBD1 (5 bases). This CDR3 region has 16 residues. From germline, CDR1 is LGHNA and CDR2 YSLEER. V was pared by 0 bases and J by 0 bases, with 9 bases between.

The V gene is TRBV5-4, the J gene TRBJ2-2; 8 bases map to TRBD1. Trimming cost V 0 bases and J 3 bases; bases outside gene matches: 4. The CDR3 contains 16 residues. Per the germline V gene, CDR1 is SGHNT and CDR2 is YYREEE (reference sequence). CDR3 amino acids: CASSLGQGFDTGELFF. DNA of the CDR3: TGTGCCAGCAGCTTGGGACAGGGGTTTGACACCGGGGAGCTGTTTTTT.

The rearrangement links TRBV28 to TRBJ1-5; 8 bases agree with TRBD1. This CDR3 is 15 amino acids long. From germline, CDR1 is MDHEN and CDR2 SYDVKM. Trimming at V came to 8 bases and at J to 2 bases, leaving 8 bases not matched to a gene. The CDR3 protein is CASGRQGPGNQPQHF. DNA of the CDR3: TGTGCCAGCGGGAGACAGGGGCCGGGCAATCAGCCCCAGCATTTT.

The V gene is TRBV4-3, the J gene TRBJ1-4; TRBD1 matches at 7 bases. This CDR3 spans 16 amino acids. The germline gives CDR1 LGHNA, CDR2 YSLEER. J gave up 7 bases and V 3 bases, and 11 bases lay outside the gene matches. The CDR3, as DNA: TGCGCCAGCAGCCATCAAAGCAGGGGGTATGGTGAAAAACTGTTTTTT. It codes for CASSHQSRGYGEKLFF.

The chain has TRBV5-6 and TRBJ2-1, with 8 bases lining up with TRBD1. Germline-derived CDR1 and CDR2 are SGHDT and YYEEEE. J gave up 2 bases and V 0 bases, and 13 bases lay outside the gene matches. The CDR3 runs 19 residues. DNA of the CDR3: TGTGCCAGCAGCTTGGTTGGCAGGGGGCGCGGGGTGACCTACAATGAGCAGTTCTTC. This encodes CASSLVGRGRGVTYNEQFF.

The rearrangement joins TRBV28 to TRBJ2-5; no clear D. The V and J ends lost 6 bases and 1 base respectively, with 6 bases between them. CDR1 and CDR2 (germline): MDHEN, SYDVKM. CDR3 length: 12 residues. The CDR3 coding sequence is TGTGCCAGCAGCCGCGTCCAAGAGACCCAGTACTTC. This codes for CASSRVQETQYF.

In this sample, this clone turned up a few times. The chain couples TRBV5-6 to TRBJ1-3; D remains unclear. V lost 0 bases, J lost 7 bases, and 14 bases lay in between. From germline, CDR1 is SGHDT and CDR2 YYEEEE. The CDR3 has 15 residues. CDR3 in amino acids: CASSLATGGGNTIYF. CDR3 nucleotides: TGTGCCAGCAGCTTGGCTACGGGAGGAGGGAACACCATATATTTT.

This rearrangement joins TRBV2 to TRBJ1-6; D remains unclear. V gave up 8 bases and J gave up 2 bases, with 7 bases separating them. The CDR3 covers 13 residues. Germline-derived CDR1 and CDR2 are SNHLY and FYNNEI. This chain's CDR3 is CASGEAYNSPLHF. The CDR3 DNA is TGTGCCAGCGGGGAGGCCTATAATTCACCCCTCCACTTT. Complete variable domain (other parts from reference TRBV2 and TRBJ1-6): EPEVTQTPSHQVTQMGQEVILRCVPISNHLYFYWYRQILGQKVEFLVSFYNNEISEKSEIFDDQFSVERPDGSNFTLKIRSTKLEDSAMYFCASGEAYNSPLHFGNGTRLTVT.

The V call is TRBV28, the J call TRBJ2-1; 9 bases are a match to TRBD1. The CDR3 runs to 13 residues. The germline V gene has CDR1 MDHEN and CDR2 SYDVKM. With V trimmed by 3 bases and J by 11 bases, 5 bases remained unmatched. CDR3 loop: CASSFGTGRKQFF. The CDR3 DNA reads TGTGCCAGCAGTTTCGGGACAGGGAGGAAGCAGTTCTTC.